The following is a T cell receptor (beta chain) sequence with its context. V was cut by 5 bases and J by 0 bases, with 7 bases left in between. The CDR3 sequence is 13 residues long. The data were produced by immunoSEQ multiplex PCR, yet TCRdb's version contains in-frame clones alone and is incomplete. The repertoire holds 200,000 to 250,000 clones, roughly four fifths seen once, with approximately 12% in the top ten. The data originate from a study of blood T cell repertoires in COVID-19. Study in general: T cells, B-cell-depleted T cells, or PBMCs provided the cDNA or gDNA that served as material.

This receptor was taken from a woman aged 35 to 49 with acute or convalescent COVID-19. The J gene is TRBJ1-2, the V gene TRBV12-3 or TRBV12-4, with TRBD1 as a possible D gene (5 bases). The sample taken for sequencing was peripheral blood. The CDR3 nucleotides read TGTGCCAGCAGTAAGACAGCTAACTATGGCTACACCTTC. Translation: CASSKTANYGYTF.